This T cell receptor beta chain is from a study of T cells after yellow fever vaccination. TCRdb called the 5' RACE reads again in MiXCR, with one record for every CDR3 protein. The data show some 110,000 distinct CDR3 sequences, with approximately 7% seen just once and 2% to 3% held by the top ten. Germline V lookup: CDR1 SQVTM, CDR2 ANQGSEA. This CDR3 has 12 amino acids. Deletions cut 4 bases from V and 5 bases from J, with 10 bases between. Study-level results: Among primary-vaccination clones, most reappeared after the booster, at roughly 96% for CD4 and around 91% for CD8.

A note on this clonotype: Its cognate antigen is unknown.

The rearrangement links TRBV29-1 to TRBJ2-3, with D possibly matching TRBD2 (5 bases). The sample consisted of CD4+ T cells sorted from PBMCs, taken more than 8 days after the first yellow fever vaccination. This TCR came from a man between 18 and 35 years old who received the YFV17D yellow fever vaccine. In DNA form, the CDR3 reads TGCAGCGTTGCGCCGGGGAGAGATACGCAGTATTTT. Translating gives CSVAPGRDTQYF.